This is a list of T cell receptor beta chains from one sample in a study of T cell responses to AZD1222 COVID-19 vaccine. The protocol was immunoSEQ multiplex PCR, while the TCRdb copy is restricted to in-frame clones and leaves out a portion. The sample shows 150,000 to 250,000 clones, about 94% of them seen only once. This specimen was peripheral blood, taken 28 days after the second AZD1222 dose. Receptors originate from an adult who received the AZD1222 COVID-19 vaccine. The CDR3 runs from the conserved cysteine through the conserved F or W. A clone size is listed for some rows: how often the clone was seen (once, few, many), or a class if it is expanded.

TRBJ2-7,13,once,TRBV7-9,CASSQRQIYEQYF
TRBJ1-4,11,-,TRBV20-1,CSAIYNEKLFF
TRBJ2-6,22,-,TRBV2,CASSAFPNLKGASSSGANVLTF
TRBJ1-1,13,-,TRBV6-5,CASISQMNTEAFF
TRBJ1-4,15,-,TRBV6-5,CASSYRDRRNEKLFF
TRBJ1-1,13,-,TRBV7-8,CASSLVDRAEAFF
TRBJ1-5,15,-,TRBV7-8,CASSPMSSTGQPQHF
TRBJ2-1,13,-,TRBV29-1,CSVGSRGDNEQFF
TRBJ1-1,15,-,TRBV10-3,CAIKGEGQLNTEAFF
TRBJ1-5,12,once,TRBV3-1/TRBV3-2,CASSRRGQPQHF
TRBJ2-1,14,-,TRBV19,CASIGSVVSNEQFF
TRBJ2-1,17,-,TRBV9,CASSDKSGTGMDNEQFF
TRBJ2-6,17,-,TRBV4-1,CASSSRQARGGANVLTF
TRBJ2-7,14,-,TRBV29-1,CSVGLWRQPYEQYF
TRBJ1-1,17,-,TRBV7-2,CASSQPQGSFMNTEAFF
TRBJ1-4,14,-,TRBV25-1,CASQEGQGDEKLFF
TRBJ2-1,15,-,TRBV3-1/TRBV3-2,CASSQDAAGGHKQFF
TRBJ2-2,16,-,TRBV5-6,CASSLGQGVGTGELFF
TRBJ2-7,15,-,TRBV18,CASSPVDLLGTEQYF
TRBJ2-1,13,-,TRBV12-3/TRBV12-4,CASTHPPGNEQFF
TRBJ1-5,19,-,TRBV2,CASSPPGQEKIYSNQPQHF
TRBJ1-1,13,-,TRBV12-3/TRBV12-4,CASSRQMNTEAFF
TRBJ1-4,14,-,TRBV28,CASTGGAGHEKLFF
TRBJ1-4,14,-,TRBV7-2,CASSFYATNEKLFF
TRBJ1-2,15,-,TRBV9,CASSVRQGPYYGYTF
TRBJ2-7,14,-,TRBV6-1,CASSYSQGTYEQYF
TRBJ1-4,16,-,TRBV7-2,CASSLGSLRTNEKLFF
TRBJ1-2,12,-,TRBV7-9,CAFGQPNYGYTF
TRBJ1-2,13,-,TRBV2,CASSGTGVYGYTF
TRBJ1-3,14,-,TRBV27,CASSLSGIGNTIYF
TRBJ1-5,17,-,TRBV19,CASSFRLSRDLYQPQHF
TRBJ1-2,13,-,TRBV12-3/TRBV12-4,CASSLGTGYGYTF
TRBJ1-1,12,-,TRBV2,CASSTLNTEAFF
TRBJ2-1,14,-,TRBV6-6,CATRSGGAGNEQFF
TRBJ1-5,16,-,TRBV18,CASSPVSIDSNQPQHF
TRBJ1-1,13,-,TRBV2,CASSKDPGSEAFF
TRBJ1-1,14,-,TRBV7-8,CASSAMGMNTEAFF
TRBJ2-7,13,-,TRBV10-1,CASPAARSYEQYF
TRBJ2-5,17,-,TRBV3-1/TRBV3-2,CASSQGLSRGLGETQYF
TRBJ1-2,15,once,TRBV30,CAWSSTGNLVHGYTF
TRBJ2-2,13,-,TRBV27,CASSPMETGELFF
TRBJ1-3,15,-,TRBV5-1,CASSPQGDYGNTIYF
TRBJ1-6,16,-,TRBV30,CAWSVQGATYNSPLHF
TRBJ1-3,14,-,TRBV28,CASSLTGAGNTIYF
TRBJ2-2,15,-,TRBV5-1,CASVPGPANTGELFF
TRBJ1-6,15,-,TRBV9,CASSASGAMGSPLHF
TRBJ1-1,12,once,TRBV12-3/TRBV12-4,CASSLGGAEAFF
TRBJ2-7,14,-,TRBV27,CASSFARGGYEQYF